These 17 T cell receptor beta chains came from one sample sequenced in a study of cytomegalovirus exposure and HLA in healthy donors. PCR involved 60 Vbeta and 13 Jbeta primers. Here immunoSEQ multiplex PCR was the method, and the copy in TCRdb shows in-frame clones only, minus some. The table has over 150,000 clones, more than 75% seen once. Material for sequencing was PBMCs. Every receptor here comes from a girl aged 2 to 10 in good health and CMV-seropositive.

This rearrangement joins TRBV11-2 to TRBJ2-7; D might be TRBD2 (5 bases). The V and J ends lost 5 bases and 2 bases respectively, with 13 bases between them. Germline V gene data show CDR1 as SGHAT and CDR2 as FQNNGV. This CDR3 contains 14 residues. The CDR3 is CASSLRDLTYEQYF. CDR3 sequence (DNA): TGTGCCAGCAGCCTCCGGGATCTTACCTACGAGCAGTACTTC.

The V gene is TRBV5-1, the J gene TRBJ1-4; D possibly corresponds to TRBD1 (5 bases). CDR3 size: 14 residues. V was cut by 7 bases and J by 5 bases, with 15 bases left in between. Germline CDR1 SGHRS, CDR2 YFSETQ. In nucleotides, the CDR3 is TGCGCCAGCGCCACACAGGAACCCAATGAAAAACTGTTTTTT. It codes for CASATQEPNEKLFF. Supplemented by reference TRBV5-1 and TRBJ1-4, the full variable domain reads KAGVTQTPRYLIKTRGQQVTLSCSPISGHRSVSWYQQTPGQGLQFLFEYFSETQRNKGNFPGRFSGRQFSNSRSEMNVSTLELGDSALYLCASATQEPNEKLFFGSGTQLSVL.

J is TRBJ1-1 and V is TRBV27, with a weak D call TRBD1 (6 bases). Deletions cut 6 bases from V and 13 bases from J, with 18 bases between. CDR1 and CDR2 (germline): MNHEY, SMNVEV (reference sequence). The CDR3 contains 12 residues. CDR3 in DNA: TGTGCCAGCAGCTATACGACAGGCGACGTTTTCTTT. Protein: CASSYTTGDVFF.

This clone was counted a few times. V is TRBV2 and J is TRBJ2-2; 11 bases fit TRBD2. V lost 6 bases, J lost 8 bases, and 5 bases stayed unmatched. Germline CDR1 and CDR2: SNHLY and FYNNEI. The CDR3 runs 14 residues. The DNA for the CDR3 is TGTGCCAGCAGGAAAACTAGCGGGAGAGGGGAGCTGTTTTTT. This translates into CASRKTSGRGELFF.

As DNA, the CDR3 is TGCGCCAGCAGCTTGGGCGGTTCACCCCTCCACTTT. Translation gives CASSLGGSPLHF. The chain uses TRBV5-1 and TRBJ1-6; the D is unclear. Germline V gene sequence: CDR1 SGHRS, CDR2 YFSETQ. The V end lost 0 bases, the J end lost 9 bases, and 4 bases lay between the germline ends. The CDR3 extends over 12 amino acids.

A remark on this clone: A junction end diverges from the germline sequence, so it may reflect a read error. The chain recombines TRBV7-8 with TRBJ2-1; TRBD2 matches 10 bases. CDR3 size: 14 residues. From germline, CDR1 is SGHVS and CDR2 FQNEAQ. The CDR3 sequence: CASSLAGVNNEQFF. CDR3 DNA: TGTGCCAGCAGCCTAGCGGGAGTTAACAATGAGCAGTTCTTC.

This sequence joins TRBV7-8 and TRBJ2-7, with 9 nucleotides matching TRBD1. The CDR3 totals 14 residues. The J segment lost 4 bases and the V segment lost 5 bases, leaving 6 bases of the junction unmatched. The germline V gene encodes CDR1 SGHVS and CDR2 FQNEAQ. CDR3 coding DNA: TGTGCCAGCAGCACCGGGACAGGGCGGTACGAGCAGTACTTC. It translates to CASSTGTGRYEQYF.

The rearrangement links TRBV29-1 to TRBJ1-1; 9 nucleotides match TRBD1. Per germline, CDR1 SQVTM and CDR2 ANQGSEA. The length of the CDR3 is 13 residues. J gave up 4 bases and V 6 bases, and 6 bases lay outside the gene matches. CDR3 DNA: TGCAGCGTCAACAGGGGGCGCATCACTGAAGCTTTCTTT. It yields the protein CSVNRGRITEAFF. The full variable domain, in which reference TRBV29-1 and TRBJ1-1 provide the parts outside the CDR3, is SAVISQKPSRDICQRGTSLTIQCQVDSQVTMMFWYRQQPGQSLTLIATANQGSEATYESGFVIDKFPISRPNLTFSTLTVSNMSPEDSSIYLCSVNRGRITEAFFGQGTRLTVV.

The rearrangement joins TRBV4-1 to TRBJ1-2, with D uncertain. Germline CDR1 reads MGHRA; CDR2 reads YSYEKL. V gave up 0 bases and J gave up 8 bases, with 10 bases separating them. This CDR3 comprises 13 residues. For the CDR3, the DNA is TGCGCCAGCAGCCAAGATAGACGAGGCGGCTACACCTTC. It translates to CASSQDRRGGYTF.

The rearrangement links TRBV6-1 to TRBJ2-7; tentative D call: TRBD2 (6 bases). V was cut by 5 bases and J by 0 bases, with 11 bases left in between. The CDR3 is 14 amino acids. Per the germline V gene, CDR1 is MNHNS and CDR2 is SASEGT. CDR3 region: CASSSSGFSYEQYF. Here the CDR3 DNA reads TGTGCCAGCAGTTCAAGCGGGTTCTCCTACGAGCAGTACTTC.

Worth noting for this clone: The germline gene is not matched at one end of the junction; a read error may be the cause. The V gene is TRBV20-1, the J gene TRBJ1-2, with D unresolved. The CDR3 loop spans 10 amino acids. Germline assignment: CDR1 DFQATT and CDR2 SNEGSKA (reference sequence). The CDR3 sequence is CSTRERRNTF. For the CDR3, the DNA is TGCAGTACTAGAGAGAGAAGAAACACCTTC.

V gene TRBV7-9 combines with J gene TRBJ1-1; 7 positions agree with TRBD1. The germline V gene encodes CDR1 SEHNR and CDR2 FQNEAQ (reference sequence). This CDR3 contains 14 residues. V lost 5 bases and J lost 10; bases outside the gene matches: 13. CDR3 loop: CASSPRTGRFLAFF. The DNA of the CDR3 is TGTGCCAGCAGCCCCCGGACAGGACGCTTCTTAGCTTTCTTT.

CDR3 amino acids: CATSRVQLAGVPGELFF. The CDR3 coding sequence is TGTGCCACCAGCAGAGTCCAACTAGCGGGAGTCCCCGGGGAGCTGTTTTTT. The chain joins TRBV15 to TRBJ2-2; 11 bases are a match to TRBD2. From germline, CDR1 is LNHNV and CDR2 YYDKDF (reference sequence). This CDR3 has 17 residues. The V and J ends lost 1 base and 6 bases, in that order; junction bases with no gene match: 7.

As regards this clone: This CDR3 is also generated by other DNA sequences in the sample. The rearrangement links TRBV30 to TRBJ1-5; D ambiguous. Germline V gene data show CDR1 as GTSNPN and CDR2 as SVGIG (reference sequence). V gave up 3 bases and J gave up 1 base, with 7 bases separating them. The CDR3 sequence is 13 residues long. DNA for the CDR3: TGTGCCTGGAGCCCCGGGAGCAATCAGCCCCAGCATTTT. This translates into CAWSPGSNQPQHF.

The rearrangement uses TRBV30 and TRBJ2-5; a weak D match, TRBD2 (6 bases). The CDR3 covers 12 residues. Per the germline V gene, CDR1 is GTSNPN and CDR2 is SVGIG (reference sequence). V gave up 1 base and J gave up 4 bases, with 7 bases separating them. The CDR3 DNA is TGTGCCTGGAGTGGGGACTTAGAGACCCAGTACTTC. Its protein is CAWSGDLETQYF. Full variable domain (outside the CDR3, taken from reference TRBV30 and TRBJ2-5): SQTIHQWPATLVQPVGSPLSLECTVEGTSNPNLYWYRQAAGRGLQLLFYSVGIGQISSEVPQNLSASRPQDRQFILSSKKLLLSDSGFYLCAWSGDLETQYFGPGTRLLVL.

The rearrangement links TRBV5-1 to TRBJ1-6; 8 bases match TRBD1. The V and J ends lost 5 bases and 8 bases, in that order; junction bases with no gene match: 12. The V gene's germline CDR1 is SGHRS and CDR2 YFSETQ. The length of the CDR3 is 16 residues. CDR3 residues: CASRSNQGTGYSPLHF. DNA of the CDR3: TGCGCCAGCAGATCGAACCAGGGGACAGGCTATTCACCCCTCCACTTT. Looking up the rest from reference TRBV5-1 and TRBJ1-6 gives the full variable domain: KAGVTQTPRYLIKTRGQQVTLSCSPISGHRSVSWYQQTPGQGLQFLFEYFSETQRNKGNFPGRFSGRQFSNSRSEMNVSTLELGDSALYLCASRSNQGTGYSPLHFGNGTRLTVT.

The chain uses TRBV18 and TRBJ1-1, with no clear D. Germline V gives CDR1 KGHSH, CDR2 LQKENI. The CDR3 extends over 15 amino acids. V was cut by 6 bases and J by 1 base, with 15 bases left in between. The CDR3 region is CASSFALQQNTEAFF. CDR3 bases: TGTGCCAGCTCTTTCGCCCTACAGCAGAACACTGAAGCTTTCTTT. The full variable domain, in which reference TRBV18 and TRBJ1-1 provide the parts outside the CDR3, is NAGVMQNPRHLVRRRGQEARLRCSPMKGHSHVYWYRQLPEEGLKFMVYLQKENIIDESGMPKERFSAEFPKEGPSILRIQQVVRGDSAAYFCASSFALQQNTEAFFGQGTRLTVV.